The 26 T cell receptor beta chains reported below all come from one sample, sequenced in a study of blood T cell repertoires in COVID-19. Clones were sequenced by immunoSEQ multiplex PCR, and TCRdb holds only the in-frame ones, with some missing. The sample has 95,000 or so clones; 86% are singletons. Sequencing was done on a sample of peripheral blood. The receptors come from a man older than 75 with active or convalescent COVID-19.

This clone was recorded once. The chain employs TRBV6-6 and TRBJ1-4, with TRBD1 identical over 7 bases. With V trimmed by 2 bases and J by 2 bases, 2 bases remained unmatched. In germline, CDR1 is MNHNY, CDR2 SVGAGI (reference sequence). There are 15 residues in the CDR3. CDR3 DNA: TGTGCCAGCAGTTACACCAGGGGGACTAATGAAAAACTGTTTTTT. Protein sequence: CASSYTRGTNEKLFF.

The chain employs TRBV9 and TRBJ2-1; possible D gene TRBD2, 5 bases. Looked up from germline, CDR1 is SGDLS and CDR2 is YYNGEE. There are 14 residues in the CDR3. With 4 bases removed from V and 6 bases from J, the gap between germline ends came to 14 bases. The CDR3 loop reads CASSPGTTSNEQFF. The CDR3 nucleotides are TGTGCCAGCAGCCCGGGAACAACTAGCAATGAGCAGTTCTTC.

The chain uses TRBV29-1 and TRBJ2-5, with 8 bases aligning to TRBD2. Trimming took 3 bases from V and 1 from J; bases not matched to a gene: 7. The CDR3 runs to 15 residues. Germline V CDR1 and CDR2: SQVTM, ANQGSEA. CDR3 DNA sequence: TGCAGCGTTGATAGGGGTAGCGGGATCCAAGAGACCCAGTACTTC. It translates to CSVDRGSGIQETQYF.

The chain carries TRBV7-2 and TRBJ2-5, with D unresolved. With 2 bases removed from V and 4 bases from J, the gap between germline ends came to 5 bases. The CDR3 has 12 amino acids. The germline V gene encodes CDR1 SGHTA and CDR2 FQGNSA. The CDR3, as DNA: TGTGCCAGCAGCTTATATAGAGAGACCCAGTACTTC. Encoded protein: CASSLYRETQYF.

The J gene is TRBJ2-7, the V gene TRBV7-2; 11 positions match TRBD2. This CDR3 comprises 16 residues. V lost 1 base, J lost 6 bases, and 8 bases stayed unmatched. Germline values: CDR1 SGHTA, CDR2 FQGNSA. The CDR3 sequence is CASSLGLAGGLSEQYF. Written as DNA, the CDR3 is TGTGCCAGCAGCTTAGGCCTAGCGGGAGGATTGAGCGAGCAGTACTTC.

The V and J genes are TRBV5-4 and TRBJ2-2, with 11 bases fitting TRBD2. CDR1 and CDR2 from the germline V gene are SGHNT and YYREEE (reference sequence). The CDR3 length is 16 residues. The ends lost 4 bases at V and 4 bases at J; junction bases unmatched: 6. CDR3 coding DNA: TGTGCCAGCAGCCCAACTAGCGGGAGTCCCACCGGGGAGCTGTTTTTT. Its protein product is CASSPTSGSPTGELFF.

This clone has just one count. The genes are TRBV6-2 or TRBV6-3 and TRBJ2-3, with a possible D match to TRBD2 (6 bases). Germline values: CDR1 MNHEY, CDR2 SVGEGT. Trimming took off 0 bases at V and 1 base at J, with 11 bases between the two ends. This CDR3 is built from 16 residues. CDR3 DNA: TGTGCCAGCAGTTACTCTGGGACTTGGGGCACAGATACGCAGTATTTT. Translated, it gives CASSYSGTWGTDTQYF.

The chain recombines TRBV28 with TRBJ2-7, with D hard to call. The CDR3 is made up of 15 amino acids. With 2 bases removed from V and 7 bases from J, the gap between germline ends came to 18 bases. Germline V gene lookup returns CDR1 MDHEN and CDR2 SYDVKM. This CDR3 is CASSLIGLLSGEQYF. The CDR3 DNA reads as TGTGCCAGCAGTTTAATTGGGCTTTTATCTGGAGAGCAGTACTTC.

The V gene is TRBV5-1, the J gene TRBJ2-3, with a tentative D call TRBD1 (5 bases). Trimming pared 1 base from V and 1 base from J, leaving 16 bases between. Germline CDR1 SGHRS, CDR2 YFSETQ. This CDR3 comprises 17 residues. CDR3 sequence reads: CASSLRGGIGRTDTQYF. CDR3 in DNA: TGCGCCAGCAGCTTGAGGGGTGGCATAGGCCGCACAGATACGCAGTATTTT.

The rearrangement joins TRBV18 to TRBJ2-5; 11 bases are a match to TRBD2. The CDR3 loop spans 17 amino acids. V dropped 0 bases and J dropped 5; count of bases not matched to a gene: 8. From germline, CDR1 is KGHSH and CDR2 LQKENI. CDR3 nucleotide sequence: TGTGCCAGCTCACCACCGGACACTAGCGGGAGTTCGGAGACCCAGTACTTC. This encodes CASSPPDTSGSSETQYF.

The chain is built from TRBV28 and TRBJ2-1; TRBD2 matches 8 bases. The germline gives CDR1 MDHEN, CDR2 SYDVKM. V was pared by 1 base and J by 9 bases, with 8 bases of the junction left unmatched. This CDR3 is 15 amino acids long. As DNA, the CDR3 is TGTGCCAGCAGTTTATCAAGCGGGAGACGCTCTGAGCAGTTCTTC. This encodes CASSLSSGRRSEQFF.

The chain employs TRBV12-3 or TRBV12-4 and TRBJ2-1; no definite D call. V was cut by 5 bases and J by 9 bases, with 8 bases left in between. CDR3 length equals 11 residues. CDR3 protein: CASSTIVEQFF. The CDR3 DNA reads as TGTGCCAGCAGTACAATCGTTGAGCAGTTCTTC.

V is TRBV2 and J is TRBJ2-7; TRBD1 aligns across 8 bases. The CDR3 covers 12 residues. In germline, CDR1 is SNHLY, CDR2 FYNNEI. Trimming at V came to 6 bases and at J to 7 bases, leaving 5 bases not matched to a gene. CDR3: CASRPQGVEQYF. CDR3 nucleotides: TGTGCCAGCAGACCACAGGGGGTTGAGCAGTACTTC.

The V gene is TRBV6-5, the J gene TRBJ1-5; 7 bases are a match to TRBD1. Germline trimming cut 5 bases from V and 5 bases from J; bases unmatched to any gene: 6. The CDR3 is 14 residues long. CDR1 is MNHEY, CDR2 SVGAGI, per germline. The CDR3 DNA follows: TGTGCCAGCAGTCCAGGGGGAAGCGATCAGCCCCAGCATTTT. Its protein is CASSPGGSDQPQHF.

CDR3 in DNA: TGTGCCAGCAGCTTGGTTGTCAGCGGCTCTGGAAACACCATATATTTT. Protein product: CASSLVVSGSGNTIYF. The chain is built from TRBV5-6 and TRBJ1-3; D gene ambiguous. The ends were cut back, 0 bases at V and 0 bases at J, with 10 bases in the middle. This CDR3 has 16 amino acids. The germline V gene has CDR1 SGHDT and CDR2 YYEEEE. Full variable domain (rest looked up from reference TRBV5-6 and TRBJ1-3): DAGVTQSPTHLIKTRGQQVTLRCSPKSGHDTVSWYQQALGQGPQFIFQYYEEEERQRGNFPDRFSGHQFPNYSSELNVNALLLGDSALYLCASSLVVSGSGNTIYFGEGSWLTVV.

This clone showed up just a few times. CDR3 nucleotide sequence: TGTGCCAGCGCGCGGGAAGAGTGGACTGGGGCTCAGCCCCAGCATTTT. Its translation: CASAREEWTGAQPQHF. The chain combines TRBV2 with TRBJ1-5, with D tentatively TRBD1 (5 bases). The CDR3 totals 16 residues. Germline V lookup: CDR1 SNHLY, CDR2 FYNNEI. V lost 8 bases to trimming and J lost 6 bases, with 23 bases between them. The whole variable domain, filled in from reference TRBV2 and TRBJ1-5, reads EPEVTQTPSHQVTQMGQEVILRCVPISNHLYFYWYRQILGQKVEFLVSFYNNEISEKSEIFDDQFSVERPDGSNFTLKIRSTKLEDSAMYFCASAREEWTGAQPQHFGDGTRLSIL.

The chain combines TRBV6-2 or TRBV6-3 with TRBJ1-5, with 7 nucleotides matching TRBD1. This CDR3 is 16 amino acids long. The V gene end was trimmed by 2 bases and the J gene end by 5 bases; junction bases not matched to a gene: 9. Germline V gives CDR1 MNHEY, CDR2 SVGEGT. In DNA, the CDR3 is TGTGCCAGCAGTTACACAACTGGACAGGTGCATCAGCCCCAGCATTTT. Translation gives CASSYTTGQVHQPQHF.

The chain carries TRBV9 and TRBJ2-5; TRBD2 matches 12 bases. The germline V gene has CDR1 SGDLS and CDR2 YYNGEE. V lost 3 bases to trimming and J lost 4 bases; unmatched junction nucleotides: 4. The CDR3 sequence is 15 residues long. The CDR3 protein is CASSDTGLAGETQYF. The CDR3, as DNA: TGTGCCAGCAGCGATACGGGACTAGCGGGAGAGACCCAGTACTTC. The full variable domain, with the rest looked up from reference TRBV9 and TRBJ2-5, is DSGVTQTPKHLITATGQRVTLRCSPRSGDLSVYWYQQSLDQGLQFLIQYYNGEERAKGNILERFSAQQFPDLHSELNLSSLELGDSALYFCASSDTGLAGETQYFGPGTRLLVL.

The gene calls are TRBV6-5 and TRBJ1-2; TRBD1 matches at 8 bases. The CDR3 extends over 16 amino acids. Germline loops: CDR1 MNHEY, CDR2 SVGAGI. Trimming cost V 0 bases and J 7 bases; bases outside gene matches: 10. CDR3 sequence reads: CASSYSSQGAVGGYTF. The CDR3 bases are TGTGCCAGCAGTTACTCGAGTCAGGGGGCCGTCGGTGGCTACACCTTC.

This clone was seen a few times. The chain recombines TRBV5-4 with TRBJ2-7, with D perhaps TRBD1 (6 bases). CDR3 length: 15 amino acids. V lost 3 bases and J 2 bases, leaving 15 bases between the germline ends. Germline CDR1 is SGHNT and CDR2 is YYREEE (reference sequence). CDR3 sequence (DNA): TGTGCCAGCAGCTATGGTGGCAGGGGTCCCTACGAGCAGTACTTC. Protein product: CASSYGGRGPYEQYF.

The chain joins TRBV4-1 to TRBJ2-1; 11 bases align to TRBD2. CDR1 and CDR2 (germline): MGHRA, YSYEKL. This CDR3 is built from 16 residues. V was pared by 3 bases and J by 10 bases, with 11 bases of the junction left unmatched. The CDR3 spells CASSHTPSGGTGEQFF. Written as DNA, the CDR3 is TGCGCCAGCAGCCACACCCCTAGCGGGGGGACTGGGGAGCAGTTCTTC.

The chain recombines TRBV3-1 (or the pseudogene TRBV3-2) with TRBJ2-5; D is uncertain. CDR1 and CDR2 (germline): LGHDT, YNNKEL (reference sequence). The CDR3 has 14 amino acids. V was pared by 3 bases and J by 0 bases, with 8 bases between. The CDR3 sequence: CASSHYRDQETQYF. The CDR3 bases are TGTGCCAGCAGCCACTACAGAGACCAAGAGACCCAGTACTTC.

J is TRBJ1-6 and V is TRBV10-3; possible D gene TRBD1, 5 bases. V was cut by 2 bases and J by 7 bases, with 12 bases left in between. Germline lookup yields CDR1 ENHRY and CDR2 SYGVKD. This CDR3 comprises 15 residues. Here the CDR3 DNA reads TGTGCCATCAGTGAGCGCCAGGGTGGAAATTCACCCCTCCACTTT. Protein product: CAISERQGGNSPLHF.

This sequence joins TRBV16 and TRBJ1-5, with D unclear. The germline V gene encodes CDR1 KGHSY and CDR2 FQNENV. The V end lost 0 bases, the J end lost 4 bases, and 10 bases lay between the germline ends. The CDR3 length is 15 residues. The CDR3 bases are TGTGCCAGCAGCCAATCGGGCAGCTCGAATCAGCCCCAGCATTTT. As protein: CASSQSGSSNQPQHF.

V and J are TRBV5-6 and TRBJ2-1; 10 bases fit TRBD2. In germline, CDR1 is SGHDT, CDR2 YYEEEE. This CDR3 has 15 residues. Losses at the gene ends were 4 bases for V and 6 bases for J; bases not matched to a gene: 7. CDR3 DNA sequence: TGTGCCAGCAGCGAACTAGCGGGGAAGCCCAATGAGCAGTTCTTC. Protein product: CASSELAGKPNEQFF.

The V call is TRBV9, the J call TRBJ2-2; the D is unclear. Germline-derived CDR1 and CDR2 are SGDLS and YYNGEE. This CDR3 region has 15 residues. Deletions cut 0 bases from V and 1 base from J, with 7 bases between. The CDR3 nucleotides are TGTGCCAGCAGCGTAGCTTCCGGGAACACCGGGGAGCTGTTTTTT. It yields the protein CASSVASGNTGELFF.